This T cell receptor (beta chain) was identified in a study of early T cells in non-severe SARS-CoV-2 infection. Individual cDNA molecules were tagged with unique molecular identifiers. TCRdb ran MiXCR on the 5' RACE reads and lists one entry per CDR3 protein. Of more than 60,000 distinct CDR3 sequences in the sample, 12% are singletons; the top ten hold roughly 2.5%. Deletions cut 0 bases from V and 1 base from J, with 9 bases between. Germline V gives CDR1 SGHRS, CDR2 YFSETQ. This CDR3 has 15 residues. This sequence was found in an adult who was a healthcare worker with PCR-confirmed SARS-CoV-2 infection or an uninfected control (not recorded which). The sequences come from whole blood, collected at baseline. The V call is TRBV5-1, the J call TRBJ2-3; D gene unclear. CDR3 sequence: CASSLVGDGTDTQYF. DNA for the CDR3: TGCGCCAGCAGCTTGGTTGGGGATGGCACAGATACGCAGTATTTT. The variable domain in full, with the rest retrieved from reference TRBV5-1 and TRBJ2-3, is KAGVTQTPRYLIKTRGQQVTLSCSPISGHRSVSWYQQTPGQGLQFLFEYFSETQRNKGNFPGRFSGRQFSNSRSEMNVSTLELGDSALYLCASSLVGDGTDTQYFGPGTRLTVL.